What follows is one T cell receptor (beta chain) and its context. No antigen is known for it. Coverage ceases 3 residues before the CDR3 finishes, and the germline J gene fills in the end. This specimen comes from a study of T cells in women clearing cervical HPV infection. Study-level findings and limits: CIN3+ cases had significantly higher TCR richness than controls; evenness did not differ.

TCR beta CDR3 amplified by multiplex PCR from about 1200 ng genomic DNA. The method was immunoSEQ multiplex PCR; TCRdb's version includes in-frame clones alone and lacks a portion of them. Its clone listing holds 25,000 to 35,000 clones. All participants had a single incident cervical HPV16 infection, and prevalent HPV16 infections were excluded. MY09/MY11 PCR detected cervical HPV DNA; dot-blot assigned genotypes. The V end lost 1 base, the J end lost 6 bases, and 10 bases lay between the germline ends. The CDR3 spans 14 residues. The V gene's germline CDR1 is SGHAT and CDR2 FQDESV (reference sequence).

Material: blood buffy coat. This chain uses TRBV11-1 with TRBJ2-1; weak D call: TRBD1 (5 bases). The TCR was taken from a woman aged 18 to 69 with a cervical HPV16 infection that either progressed to CIN3+ or cleared (not recorded which). The CDR3 DNA, read in part, is TGTGCCAGCAGCTTAGGTGGACACTCCAATGAG. Protein: CASSLGGHSNE. The whole CDR3 reads CASSLGGHSNEQFF.